This is a list of T cell receptor beta chains from one sample in a study of control samples from healthy donors and cancer patients. Data came from immunoSEQ multiplex PCR; TCRdb stores just in-frame clones and leaves some out. The table records about 150,000 clones, about 94% of them present only once. Sequencing was performed on blood. These receptors came from a man aged 35-49 years in good health. CDR3s include the opening cysteine and the closing phenylalanine or tryptophan. The D gene is left open where the match is weak.

d_gene: .; j_gene: TRBJ1-6; v_gene: TRBV5-1; CDR3aa: CASSLVAAGNSPLHF; CDR3nt: TGCGCCAGCAGCTTGGTTGCGGCGGGTAATTCACCCCTCCACTTT
d_gene: .; j_gene: TRBJ1-5; v_gene: TRBV19; CDR3aa: CASTPGRLNQPQHF; CDR3nt: TGTGCCAGTACCCCAGGGAGGCTAAATCAGCCCCAGCATTTT
d_gene: .; j_gene: TRBJ1-1; v_gene: TRBV19; CDR3aa: CASSRSGNTEAFF; CDR3nt: TGTGCCAGTAGTCGGTCAGGGAACACTGAAGCTTTCTTT
d_gene: .; j_gene: TRBJ1-1; v_gene: TRBV5-1; CDR3aa: CASSLGVGTEAFF; CDR3nt: TGCGCCAGCAGCTTGGGGGTAGGTACTGAAGCTTTCTTT
d_gene: .; j_gene: TRBJ1-2; v_gene: TRBV28; CDR3aa: CASSIPEGAYGYTF; CDR3nt: TGTGCCAGCAGCATTCCGGAGGGAGCCTATGGCTACACCTTC
d_gene: .; j_gene: TRBJ2-3; v_gene: TRBV6-5; CDR3aa: CASPSGPGDTQYF; CDR3nt: TGTGCCAGCCCCTCGGGCCCCGGAGATACGCAGTATTTT
d_gene: .; j_gene: TRBJ2-3; v_gene: TRBV30; CDR3aa: CAWSAQGLTDTQYF; CDR3nt: TGTGCCTGGAGTGCACAGGGTCTCACAGATACGCAGTATTTT
d_gene: .; j_gene: TRBJ1-1; v_gene: TRBV28; CDR3aa: CASTRTFEAFF; CDR3nt: TGTGCCAGCACCAGGACGTTTGAAGCTTTCTTT
d_gene: .; j_gene: TRBJ2-3; v_gene: TRBV4-3; CDR3aa: CASSHRTGTDTQYF; CDR3nt: TGCGCCAGCAGCCATCGGACAGGCACAGATACGCAGTATTTT
d_gene: .; j_gene: TRBJ1-1; v_gene: TRBV19; CDR3aa: CASSHAGDTEAFF; CDR3nt: TGTGCCAGTAGTCACGCAGGGGACACTGAAGCTTTCTTT